The following is a TCR beta chain sequence with its context. The CDR3 covers 14 residues. V shed 5 bases and J shed 5 bases, with 13 bases lying between them. CDR1 is LNHDA, CDR2 SQIVND, per germline (reference sequence). The source of the sample is a study of CD8 T cells in Susac syndrome. Study in general: Each patient with Susac syndrome, at the time of blood draw, was therapy-naive, on corticosteroids, or on intravenous immunoglobulin alone.

Each Susac syndrome patient had definite or probable disease by recently defined criteria. Random hexamers primed reverse transcription of about 0.5 to 1 ug RNA. Across 54 Vbeta and 13 Jbeta, immunoSEQ multiplex PCR amplified TCR beta CDR3. TCRdb reanalysed the immunoSEQ multiplex PCR reads using MiXCR and keeps one entry per CDR3 protein. The sample includes about 80,000 distinct CDR3 sequences, roughly 96% of them seen just once. This receptor was identified in a human donor with Susac syndrome. This chain joins TRBV19 and TRBJ2-1; the D is unclear. The specimen sequenced was CD8+ T cells from PBMCs. The CDR3 nucleotides read TGTGCCAGTAGTCCCACCTTTGGGCACAATGAGCAGTTCTTC. It translates to CASSPTFGHNEQFF.